This passage covers 22 T cell receptor beta chains from one sample sequenced in a study of response to subunit inactivated influenza vaccine. TCRdb used MiXCR to reprocess the RT-PCR reads, holding one entry per CDR3 protein. This table holds 500,000 to 550,000 distinct CDR3 sequences, less than 25% found once. These data were likewise used in another study, on T cells expressing NK-cell markers. Turning to that study: As the method of synthesis, 5'RACE template switching with UMIs yielded TCR beta cDNA.

The sample in question was CD4+ T cells sorted from PBMCs, obtained about 13 days after vaccination. The source of these receptors is a man aged 50-59 years who received an inactivated influenza vaccine.

This clonotype has a handful of counts. DNA of the CDR3: TGCAGTGCCAGACTAGCGGGGCCAGGGGCCCAGTACTTC. It is translated as CSARLAGPGAQYF. The chain links TRBV20-1 to TRBJ2-5; 11 bases are a match to TRBD2. The CDR3 contains 13 residues. Trimming removed 6 bases from V and 9 bases from J; junction bases left unmatched: 9. The germline V gene encodes CDR1 DFQATT and CDR2 SNEGSKA (reference sequence).

This chain connects TRBV6-1 to TRBJ1-3; 8 bases are a match to TRBD1. The CDR3 is 15 amino acids. Germline V gene sequence: CDR1 MNHNS, CDR2 SASEGT. J gave up 4 bases and V 4 bases, and 6 bases lay outside the gene matches. CDR3 protein: CASSVMTGAGNTIYF. The CDR3 coding sequence is TGTGCCAGCAGTGTAATGACAGGGGCAGGAAACACCATATATTTT.

The chain combines TRBV5-1 with TRBJ2-7; 11 nucleotides match TRBD2. The germline V gene encodes CDR1 SGHRS and CDR2 YFSETQ. Trimming at V came to 4 bases and at J to 1 base, leaving 7 bases not matched to a gene. The CDR3 is 16 residues long. CDR3 nucleotide sequence: TGCGCCAGCAGCCCGGGTAGCGGGAGGGGTTCCTACGAGCAGTACTTC. Translated, it gives CASSPGSGRGSYEQYF.

This chain uses TRBV5-1 with TRBJ2-5; TRBD1 agrees at 7 bases. The germline V gene encodes CDR1 SGHRS and CDR2 YFSETQ. CDR3 length: 15 residues. With V trimmed by 0 bases and J by 4 bases, 6 bases remained unmatched. The CDR3 here is CASSLADRAGETQYF. CDR3 nucleotide sequence: TGCGCCAGCAGCTTGGCCGACAGGGCGGGAGAGACCCAGTACTTC.

This clonotype is a singleton in its sample. The J gene is TRBJ2-3, the V gene TRBV6-2 or TRBV6-3; 7 bases agree with TRBD2. Germline CDR1 is MNHEY and CDR2 is SVGEGT. Trimming removed 6 bases from V and 0 bases from J; junction bases left unmatched: 12. This CDR3 spans 17 amino acids. This CDR3 is CASSYKSGELSTDTQYF. The CDR3 DNA follows: TGTGCCAGCAGCTACAAGAGCGGGGAGCTCAGCACAGATACGCAGTATTTT.

There are many counts of this clonotype. The CDR3 here is CASSGEYGYTF. For the CDR3, the DNA is TGTGCCAGCAGTGGGGAATATGGCTACACCTTC. V is TRBV2 and J is TRBJ1-2, with D uncertain. Germline loops: CDR1 SNHLY, CDR2 FYNNEI. The CDR3 runs 11 residues. V was pared by 4 bases and J by 5 bases, with 5 bases between.

This clonotype was seen a handful of times. The chain couples TRBV7-2 to TRBJ1-5, with D uncertain. Germline V gene lookup returns CDR1 SGHTA and CDR2 FQGNSA. V gave up 4 bases and J gave up 2 bases, with 6 bases separating them. The length of the CDR3 is 13 residues. Here the CDR3 reads CASSSNGNQPQHF. CDR3 in DNA: TGTGCCAGCAGCTCGAATGGCAATCAGCCCCAGCATTTT.

Here the CDR3 DNA reads TGTGCCAGCAGCGTAGTGGCTAGCGGACCCACAGATACGCAGTATTTT. This sequence encodes CASSVVASGPTDTQYF. The genes are TRBV9 and TRBJ2-3; TRBD2 matches 7 bases. The V gene end was trimmed by 0 bases and the J gene end by 2 bases; junction bases not matched to a gene: 6. This CDR3 spans 16 amino acids. CDR1 and CDR2 (germline): SGDLS, YYNGEE.

The table lists this clonotype with a few counts. The chain joins TRBV7-8 to TRBJ2-5; 12 nucleotides match TRBD2. Trimming at V came to 5 bases and at J to 3 bases, leaving 7 bases not matched to a gene. This CDR3 is built from 16 residues. Germline V gives CDR1 SGHVS, CDR2 FQNEAQ. CDR3 in amino acids: CASSPRPSGREETQYF. The CDR3 DNA is TGTGCCAGCAGCCCCCGCCCTAGCGGGAGGGAAGAGACCCAGTACTTC. The variable domain in full, with the rest retrieved from reference TRBV7-8 and TRBJ2-5, is GAGVSQSPRYKVAKRGQDVALRCDPISGHVSLFWYQQALGQGPEFLTYFQNEAQLDKSGLPSDRFFAERPEGSVSTLKIQRTQQEDSAVYLCASSPRPSGREETQYFGPGTRLLVL.

This chain joins TRBV12-3 or TRBV12-4 and TRBJ2-3; the D gene is possibly TRBD1 (6 bases). CDR3 length equals 15 residues. Trimming removed 6 bases at V and 0 bases at J, with 13 bases between. The CDR3: CASRQGTTSTDTQYF. The CDR3 DNA is TGTGCCAGCAGGCAGGGGACCACTAGCACAGATACGCAGTATTTT.

This clonotype has more than one count but fewer than ten. The genes are TRBV7-9 and TRBJ2-7; possibly TRBD2 for D (5 bases). Looked up from germline, CDR1 is SEHNR and CDR2 is FQNEAQ (reference sequence). The V and J ends lost 9 bases and 1 base respectively, with 19 bases between them. This CDR3 spans 15 amino acids. This chain's CDR3 is CASSPDEGISYEQYF. In DNA form, the CDR3 reads TGTGCCAGTAGCCCGGATGAGGGAATTTCCTACGAGCAGTACTTC.

The chain couples TRBV11-2 to TRBJ1-1; TRBD1 is a possible D gene (5 bases). CDR3 size: 13 residues. CDR1 is SGHAT and CDR2 is FQNNGV in the germline V gene. With 5 bases removed from V and 7 bases from J, the gap between germline ends came to 14 bases. The CDR3 sequence: CASSPRRGHEAFF. CDR3 sequence (DNA): TGTGCCAGCAGCCCCCGACGCGGACATGAAGCTTTCTTT.

This clonotype was detected a few times. The J gene is TRBJ1-2, the V gene TRBV7-9; 10 positions agree with TRBD1. Germline V lookup: CDR1 SEHNR, CDR2 FQNEAQ (reference sequence). The V segment lost 2 bases and the J segment 8 bases; nucleotides outside the gene matches: 11. The CDR3 has 16 residues. CDR3 sequence: CASSLPETGGAGGYTF. For the CDR3, the DNA is TGTGCCAGCAGCTTACCAGAGACAGGGGGCGCGGGAGGCTACACCTTC.

This chain joins TRBV6-5 and TRBJ2-3, with TRBD2 as a possible D gene (7 bases). Looked up from germline, CDR1 is MNHEY and CDR2 is SVGAGI. The CDR3 is made up of 16 amino acids. Trimming shortened V by 0 bases and J by 2 bases, and 12 bases separated the two germline ends. The DNA of the CDR3 is TGTGCCAGCAGTTACTCGGGGGGGCGAGTCACAGATACGCAGTATTTT. Translated: CASSYSGGRVTDTQYF.

The chain links TRBV5-1 to TRBJ2-5, with D perhaps given as TRBD1 or TRBD2 (5 bases each). Trimming left V 4 bases short and J 9 bases short, with 13 bases between. The CDR3 has 12 residues. CDR1 is SGHRS, CDR2 YFSETQ, per germline. CDR3 residues: CASSEGSGSQYF. The CDR3 coding sequence is TGCGCCAGCAGCGAGGGGTCGGGATCCCAGTACTTC. The full variable domain, completed using reference TRBV5-1 and TRBJ2-5, is KAGVTQTPRYLIKTRGQQVTLSCSPISGHRSVSWYQQTPGQGLQFLFEYFSETQRNKGNFPGRFSGRQFSNSRSEMNVSTLELGDSALYLCASSEGSGSQYFGPGTRLLVL.

The sample holds a few counts of this clonotype. As DNA, the CDR3 is TGCAGCGTTGTTGTAAGGGGGGGCAATCAGCCCCAGCATTTT. This codes for CSVVVRGGNQPQHF. V gene TRBV29-1 combines with J gene TRBJ1-5, with a tentative D call TRBD1 (6 bases). The CDR3 covers 14 residues. Germline V gene data show CDR1 as SQVTM and CDR2 as ANQGSEA. Trimming removed 4 bases from V and 2 bases from J, with 12 bases in between.

Many counts were recorded for this clonotype. The CDR3 protein is CSAAGGASEKLFF. In DNA, the CDR3 is TGCAGTGCTGCAGGAGGGGCGAGTGAAAAACTGTTTTTT. The chain combines TRBV20-1 with TRBJ1-4; D may be TRBD1 (5 bases). V was shortened by 5 bases and J by 7 bases, with 14 bases between the two germline ends. This CDR3 comprises 13 residues. Germline V gene data show CDR1 as DFQATT and CDR2 as SNEGSKA (reference sequence).

This clonotype has more than one count but fewer than ten. The rearrangement joins TRBV19 to TRBJ1-1; D unresolved. The germline gives CDR1 LNHDA, CDR2 SQIVND (reference sequence). The CDR3 runs to 13 residues. V lost 7 bases to trimming and J lost 4 bases, with 13 bases between them. The chain's CDR3 is CASTWGFGTEAFF. The DNA for the CDR3 is TGTGCCAGTACGTGGGGATTCGGCACTGAAGCTTTCTTT.

This clonotype appeared a few times. The chain combines TRBV12-3 or TRBV12-4 with TRBJ1-1, with 7 nucleotides matching TRBD1. The CDR3 totals 13 residues. With V trimmed by 2 bases and J by 7 bases, 4 bases remained unmatched. CDR3 protein: CASSLRGRDEAFF. CDR3 nucleotides: TGTGCCAGCAGTTTAAGGGGGCGAGATGAAGCTTTCTTT.

V usage is TRBV29-1 and J usage is TRBJ2-2, with 9 bases that match TRBD2. The CDR3 loop spans 14 amino acids. Germline V gene data show CDR1 as SQVTM and CDR2 as ANQGSEA. V lost 5 bases and J lost 3; bases outside the gene matches: 4. CDR3 region: CSVFGTSHTGELFF. CDR3 in DNA: TGCAGCGTTTTTGGGACTAGCCACACCGGGGAGCTGTTTTTT.

This clonotype was seen once. The chain has TRBV7-9 and TRBJ2-3; D could derive from TRBD1 or TRBD2 (5 bases each). The ends were cut back, 6 bases at V and 3 bases at J, with 22 bases in the middle. The CDR3 loop spans 17 amino acids. Germline lookup yields CDR1 SEHNR and CDR2 FQNEAQ (reference sequence). CDR3: CASSRPRRGVFTDTQYF. Here the CDR3 DNA reads TGTGCCAGCAGTCGCCCCCGGCGAGGGGTATTTACAGATACGCAGTATTTT.

This clonotype was observed a few times. This chain uses TRBV10-3 with TRBJ2-2; 7 positions agree with TRBD2. CDR1 is ENHRY and CDR2 is SYGVKD in the germline V gene. V lost 2 bases to trimming and J lost 4 bases; unmatched junction nucleotides: 16. The CDR3 totals 19 residues. The CDR3 spells CAISEMYGGSPAPTGELFF. CDR3 nucleotide sequence: TGTGCCATCAGTGAGATGTACGGCGGGAGCCCTGCGCCCACCGGGGAGCTGTTTTTT.